The 2 T cell receptor beta chains reported below all come from one sample, sequenced in a study of regulatory T cells in long-lasting Graves disease. The TCR beta library used iRepertoire HTBI primers with Arm-PCR amplification of CDR3. TCRdb recomputed calls from the multiplex PCR reads with MiXCR, one row per CDR3 protein. This table holds 350,000 to 500,000 distinct CDR3 sequences, roughly 17% found once. Described time point: newly diagnosed GD, antithyroid drugs for less than 3 months. From PBMCs, RNA was extracted and then used to make the TCR library. The same sample was also used in a study of T cells in Graves' hyperthyroidism and ophthalmopathy.

The sequencing here drew on peripheral blood mononuclear cells (PBMCs), taken at new diagnosis, from a patient treated with antithyroid drugs. Receptors originate from a woman aged 30 to 39 with Graves disease.

This clonotype was found a few times. CDR3 amino acids: CASSLQRRGSTDTQYF. CDR3 coding DNA: TGCGCCAGCAGCTTACAGCGGAGGGGGAGCACAGATACGCAGTATTTT. This chain links TRBV5-1 with TRBJ2-3; D tentatively reads TRBD1 or TRBD2 (6 bases each). This CDR3 comprises 16 residues. Between the trimmed V and J ends, which lost 2 bases and 0 bases, there was a span of 13 bases. The V gene's germline CDR1 is SGHRS and CDR2 YFSETQ.

This clonotype came up many times. The genes are TRBV20-1 and TRBJ1-1; 11 bases match TRBD1. J gave up 0 bases and V 5 bases, and 8 bases lay outside the gene matches. The germline gives CDR1 DFQATT, CDR2 SNEGSKA (reference sequence). The CDR3 is 16 residues long. Here the CDR3 reads CSAGQGAISLNTEAFF. DNA of the CDR3: TGCAGTGCTGGACAGGGGGCGATCTCCTTGAACACTGAAGCTTTCTTT.